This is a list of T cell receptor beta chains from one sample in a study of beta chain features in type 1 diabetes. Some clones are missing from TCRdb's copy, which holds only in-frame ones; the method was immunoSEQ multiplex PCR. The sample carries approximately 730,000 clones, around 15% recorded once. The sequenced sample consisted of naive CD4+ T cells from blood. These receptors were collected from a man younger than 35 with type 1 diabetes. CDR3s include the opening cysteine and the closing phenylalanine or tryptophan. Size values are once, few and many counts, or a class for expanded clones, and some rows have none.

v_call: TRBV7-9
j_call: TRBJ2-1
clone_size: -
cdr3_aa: CASSPSGTGVREQFF

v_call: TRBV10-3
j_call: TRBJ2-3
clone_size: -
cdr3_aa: CAISDAAGRTDTQYF

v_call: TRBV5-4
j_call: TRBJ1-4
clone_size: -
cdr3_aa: CASSLGRGNEKLFF

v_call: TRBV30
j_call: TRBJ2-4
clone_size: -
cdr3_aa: CACQRRLDENIQYF

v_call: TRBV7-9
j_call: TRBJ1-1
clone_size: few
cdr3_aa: CASSLNRGVNTEAFF

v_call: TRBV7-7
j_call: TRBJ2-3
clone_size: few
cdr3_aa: CASSSEPRLAGGPDTQYF

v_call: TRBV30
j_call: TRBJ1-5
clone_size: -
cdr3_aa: CAWSVQNNQPQHF

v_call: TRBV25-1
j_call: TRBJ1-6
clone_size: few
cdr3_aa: CASSDLQGLNSPLHF

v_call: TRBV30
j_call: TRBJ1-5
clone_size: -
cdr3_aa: CAWSVRGNQPQHF

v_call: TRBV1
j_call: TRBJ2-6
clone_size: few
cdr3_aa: CTSKRERVGANVLTF

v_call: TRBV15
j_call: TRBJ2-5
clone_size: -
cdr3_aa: CATSRERLLEKTQYF

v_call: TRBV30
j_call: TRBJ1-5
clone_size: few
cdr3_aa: CAWSVPNVRANQPQHF

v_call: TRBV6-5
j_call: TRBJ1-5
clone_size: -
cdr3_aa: CASSHRGNNQPQHF

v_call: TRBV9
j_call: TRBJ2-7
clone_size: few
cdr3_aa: CASSVGGDRIYEQYF

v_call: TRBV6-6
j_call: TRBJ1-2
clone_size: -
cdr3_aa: CASSYGAGTYGYTF

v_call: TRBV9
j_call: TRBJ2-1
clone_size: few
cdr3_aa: CASSLQGISYNEQFF

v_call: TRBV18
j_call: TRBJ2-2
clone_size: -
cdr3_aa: CASSREGTGELFF

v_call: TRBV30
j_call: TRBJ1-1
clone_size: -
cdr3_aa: CAWTGTGNTEAFF

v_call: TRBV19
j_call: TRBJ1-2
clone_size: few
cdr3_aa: CATAETGYHGYTF

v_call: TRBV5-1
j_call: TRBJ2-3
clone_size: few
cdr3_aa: CASSLAGSTDTQYF

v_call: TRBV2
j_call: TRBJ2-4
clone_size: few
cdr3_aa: CASSGNALGNIQYF

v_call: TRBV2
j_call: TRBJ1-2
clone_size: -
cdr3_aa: CASSGQGRDYGYTF

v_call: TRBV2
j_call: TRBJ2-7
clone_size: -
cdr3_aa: CASSEWRLAGDYEQYF

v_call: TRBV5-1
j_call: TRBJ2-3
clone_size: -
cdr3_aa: CASSLEFDRETDTQYF

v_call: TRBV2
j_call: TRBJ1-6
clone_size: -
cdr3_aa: CASRVSGQGYNSPLHF

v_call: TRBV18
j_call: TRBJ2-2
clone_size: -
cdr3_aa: CASSPPSQGITGELFF

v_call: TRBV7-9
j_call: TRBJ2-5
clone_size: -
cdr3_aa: CASSSRLAGTTRETQYF

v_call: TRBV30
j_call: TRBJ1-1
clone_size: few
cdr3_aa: CAWSPWGGTEAFF

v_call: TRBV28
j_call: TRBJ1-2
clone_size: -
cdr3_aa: CASSSPGQSNYGYTF

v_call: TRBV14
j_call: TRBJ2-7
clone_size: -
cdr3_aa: CASSPRTGTFYEQYF

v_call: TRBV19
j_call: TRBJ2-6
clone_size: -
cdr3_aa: CASSTPPGQISGANVLTF

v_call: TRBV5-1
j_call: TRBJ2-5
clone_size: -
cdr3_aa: CASSRDNQETQYF

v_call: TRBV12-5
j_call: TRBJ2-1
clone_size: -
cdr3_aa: CASGLILASGGNNEQFF

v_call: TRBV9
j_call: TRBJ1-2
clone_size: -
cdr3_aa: CASSPHEAQHYGYTF

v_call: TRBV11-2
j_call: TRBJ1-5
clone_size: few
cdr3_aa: CASSLGQGAWQPQHF

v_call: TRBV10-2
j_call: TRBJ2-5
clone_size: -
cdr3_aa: CASRAGGQETQYF

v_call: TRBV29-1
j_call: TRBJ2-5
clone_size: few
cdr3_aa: CSVVRQGVVWETQYF

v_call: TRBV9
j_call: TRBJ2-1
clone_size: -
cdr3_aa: CASSVAAGVGEQFF

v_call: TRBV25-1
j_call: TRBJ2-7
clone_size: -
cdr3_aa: CASSEPGQGHYEQYF

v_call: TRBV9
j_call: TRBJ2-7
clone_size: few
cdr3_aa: CASSASSSYEQYF

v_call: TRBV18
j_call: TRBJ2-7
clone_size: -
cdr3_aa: CASSPGGPVEQYF

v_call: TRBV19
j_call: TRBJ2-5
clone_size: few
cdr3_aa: CASSIGASVETQYF

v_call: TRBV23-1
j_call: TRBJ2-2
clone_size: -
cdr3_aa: CASSRRQGKNTGELFF

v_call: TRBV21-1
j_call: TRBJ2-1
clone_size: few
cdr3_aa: CASLRQGALIDEQFF

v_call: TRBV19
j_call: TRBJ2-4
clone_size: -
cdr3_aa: CASRESGTSKNIQYF

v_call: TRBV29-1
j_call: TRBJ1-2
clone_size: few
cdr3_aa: CSARDGDGYTF

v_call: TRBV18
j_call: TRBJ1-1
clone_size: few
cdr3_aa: CASSPQTGGEGTEAFF

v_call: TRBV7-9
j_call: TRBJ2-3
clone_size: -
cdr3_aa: CASSSGQSLVLSTDTQYF

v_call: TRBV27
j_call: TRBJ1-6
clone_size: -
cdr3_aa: CASSLSWENNSPLHF

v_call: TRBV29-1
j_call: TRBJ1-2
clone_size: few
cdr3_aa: CSVWDRDTGAYGYTF

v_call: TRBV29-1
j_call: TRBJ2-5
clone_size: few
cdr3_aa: CSVDQGQGAGETQYF